This T cell receptor beta chain was sequenced for a study of tumor-infiltrating lymphocytes in oesophageal squamous cell carcinoma. The CDR3 runs 15 residues. Per germline, CDR1 SGHTA and CDR2 FQGTGA. Trimming took 5 bases from V and 1 from J, leaving 11 bases between them. TCRdb used MiXCR to reprocess the PCR reads, holding one entry per CDR3 protein. This table has approximately 10,000 distinct CDR3 sequences, about 47% appearing once. The TCR sequence derives from a female donor with esophageal squamous cell carcinoma. The specimen was esophageal tumor tissue. The chain links TRBV7-3 to TRBJ2-2; possibly TRBD1 or TRBD2 for D (5 bases each). The CDR3 is CASSLGTENTGELFF. DNA of the CDR3: TGTGCCAGCAGCCTAGGGACGGAGAACACCGGGGAGCTGTTTTTT.